These T cell receptor beta chains were read from a single sample in a study of shared clonotypes between healthy human individuals. Clones were sequenced by immunoSEQ multiplex PCR, and TCRdb holds only the in-frame ones, with some missing. Among about 2.4 million clones listed, 93% were seen once. What was sequenced was naive CD4+ T cells from PBMCs. The origin of the receptors is a man aged 18 to 30 in good health. Some clones in this sample may be carry-over from other donors' samples. CDR3s include the opening cysteine and the closing phenylalanine or tryptophan. The D gene is left open where the match is weak. Size is omitted from some rows. Given values are once, few, many or a class for expanded clones.

CDR3aa,CDR3nt,j_gene,v_gene,d_gene,abundance
CASSQGQARGTDTQYF,TGTGCCAGCAGCCAAGGACAGGCGCGGGGCACAGATACGCAGTATTTT,TRBJ2-3,TRBV7-3,TRBD1,once
CASSETTFGAHEQYF,TGTGCCAGTAGTGAGACCACATTCGGTGCCCACGAGCAGTACTTC,TRBJ2-7,TRBV19,.,.
CASSFLAGWRETQYF,TGTGCCAGCAGTTTCCTAGCGGGATGGAGAGAGACCCAGTACTTC,TRBJ2-5,TRBV28,TRBD2,.
CASSHRGQGTDTQYF,TGTGCCAGCAGTCACAGGGGGCAGGGCACAGATACGCAGTATTTT,TRBJ2-3,TRBV27,TRBD1,.
CASSLFVRSDEQYF,TGCGCCAGCAGCTTGTTTGTCAGGAGCGACGAGCAGTACTTC,TRBJ2-7,TRBV5-1,.,.
CASSPGTITEQFF,TGTGCCAGCAGCCCCGGGACTATCACTGAGCAGTTCTTC,TRBJ2-1,TRBV7-9,TRBD2,.
CASSLAGGQETQYF,TGTGCCAGCAGCTTAGCGGGGGGTCAAGAGACCCAGTACTTC,TRBJ2-5,TRBV7-9,.,.
CAAQGREDEKLFF,TGTGCCGCCCAAGGGAGGGAGGATGAAAAACTGTTTTTT,TRBJ1-4,TRBV10-3,.,.
CARSLGRRGSYEQYF,TGTGCCAGAAGCCTTGGACGGCGGGGGTCCTACGAGCAGTACTTC,TRBJ2-7,TRBV5-3,TRBD2,.
CASSLGWGQENTEAFF,TGTGCCAGCAGCTTAGGCTGGGGGCAGGAGAACACTGAAGCTTTCTTT,TRBJ1-1,TRBV11-2,.,.